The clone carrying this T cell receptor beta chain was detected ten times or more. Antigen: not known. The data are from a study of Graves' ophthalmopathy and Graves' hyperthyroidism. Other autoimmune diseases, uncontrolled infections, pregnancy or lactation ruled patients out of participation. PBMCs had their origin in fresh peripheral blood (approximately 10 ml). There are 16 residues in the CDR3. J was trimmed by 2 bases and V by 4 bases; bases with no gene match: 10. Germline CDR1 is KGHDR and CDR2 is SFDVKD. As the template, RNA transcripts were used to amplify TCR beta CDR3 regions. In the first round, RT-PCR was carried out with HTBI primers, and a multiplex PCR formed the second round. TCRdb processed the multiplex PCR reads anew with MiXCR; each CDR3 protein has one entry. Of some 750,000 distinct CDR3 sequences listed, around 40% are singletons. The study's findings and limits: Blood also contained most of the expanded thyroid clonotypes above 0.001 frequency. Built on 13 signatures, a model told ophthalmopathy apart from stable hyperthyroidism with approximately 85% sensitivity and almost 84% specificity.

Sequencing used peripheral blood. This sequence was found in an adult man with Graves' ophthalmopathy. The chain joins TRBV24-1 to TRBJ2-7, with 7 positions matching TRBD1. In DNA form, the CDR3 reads TGTGCCACCAGTGAACTTTACAGGGGCGCAACCTACGAGCAGTACTTC. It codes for CATSELYRGATYEQYF.